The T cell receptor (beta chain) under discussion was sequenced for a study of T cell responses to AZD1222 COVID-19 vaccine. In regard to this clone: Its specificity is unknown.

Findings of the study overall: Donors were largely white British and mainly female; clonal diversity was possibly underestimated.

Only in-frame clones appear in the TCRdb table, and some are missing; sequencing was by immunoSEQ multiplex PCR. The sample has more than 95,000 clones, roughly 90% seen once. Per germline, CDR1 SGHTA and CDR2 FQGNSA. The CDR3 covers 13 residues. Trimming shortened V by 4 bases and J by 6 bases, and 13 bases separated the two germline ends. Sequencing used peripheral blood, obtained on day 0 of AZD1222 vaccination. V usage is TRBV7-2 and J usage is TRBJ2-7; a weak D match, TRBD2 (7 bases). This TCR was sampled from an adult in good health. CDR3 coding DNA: TGTGCCAGCAGCTCGGATAGGGGGGGCGAGCAGTACTTC. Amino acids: CASSSDRGGEQYF.